This TCR beta chain was sequenced for a study of identical twins. The study's findings and limits: Invariant MAIT and iNKT cells may have partly biased zero-insertion analyses.

V was cut by 0 bases and J by 7 bases, with 10 bases left in between. Germline CDR1 and CDR2: SGHRS and YFSETQ. CDR3 length: 14 residues. Many counts were recorded for this clonotype. Its antigen is not known. After template switching added a universal primer site, the resulting cDNA carried unique molecular identifiers. TCRdb processed the 5' RACE reads anew with MiXCR; each CDR3 protein has one entry. Among 280,000 or so distinct CDR3 sequences listed, more than 6.5% were seen once. These data were also reused for a study on yellow fever vaccine responses in identical twins.

This TCR derives from a woman aged 18-29 years in good health. J is TRBJ2-2 and V is TRBV5-1; D perhaps matches TRBD1 (6 bases). Source material: memory (CD45RO+) T cells sorted from blood. The CDR3 nucleotides are TGCGCCAGCAGCTTGGGGGACATCGGCGGGGAGCTGTTTTTT. Translation: CASSLGDIGGELFF.